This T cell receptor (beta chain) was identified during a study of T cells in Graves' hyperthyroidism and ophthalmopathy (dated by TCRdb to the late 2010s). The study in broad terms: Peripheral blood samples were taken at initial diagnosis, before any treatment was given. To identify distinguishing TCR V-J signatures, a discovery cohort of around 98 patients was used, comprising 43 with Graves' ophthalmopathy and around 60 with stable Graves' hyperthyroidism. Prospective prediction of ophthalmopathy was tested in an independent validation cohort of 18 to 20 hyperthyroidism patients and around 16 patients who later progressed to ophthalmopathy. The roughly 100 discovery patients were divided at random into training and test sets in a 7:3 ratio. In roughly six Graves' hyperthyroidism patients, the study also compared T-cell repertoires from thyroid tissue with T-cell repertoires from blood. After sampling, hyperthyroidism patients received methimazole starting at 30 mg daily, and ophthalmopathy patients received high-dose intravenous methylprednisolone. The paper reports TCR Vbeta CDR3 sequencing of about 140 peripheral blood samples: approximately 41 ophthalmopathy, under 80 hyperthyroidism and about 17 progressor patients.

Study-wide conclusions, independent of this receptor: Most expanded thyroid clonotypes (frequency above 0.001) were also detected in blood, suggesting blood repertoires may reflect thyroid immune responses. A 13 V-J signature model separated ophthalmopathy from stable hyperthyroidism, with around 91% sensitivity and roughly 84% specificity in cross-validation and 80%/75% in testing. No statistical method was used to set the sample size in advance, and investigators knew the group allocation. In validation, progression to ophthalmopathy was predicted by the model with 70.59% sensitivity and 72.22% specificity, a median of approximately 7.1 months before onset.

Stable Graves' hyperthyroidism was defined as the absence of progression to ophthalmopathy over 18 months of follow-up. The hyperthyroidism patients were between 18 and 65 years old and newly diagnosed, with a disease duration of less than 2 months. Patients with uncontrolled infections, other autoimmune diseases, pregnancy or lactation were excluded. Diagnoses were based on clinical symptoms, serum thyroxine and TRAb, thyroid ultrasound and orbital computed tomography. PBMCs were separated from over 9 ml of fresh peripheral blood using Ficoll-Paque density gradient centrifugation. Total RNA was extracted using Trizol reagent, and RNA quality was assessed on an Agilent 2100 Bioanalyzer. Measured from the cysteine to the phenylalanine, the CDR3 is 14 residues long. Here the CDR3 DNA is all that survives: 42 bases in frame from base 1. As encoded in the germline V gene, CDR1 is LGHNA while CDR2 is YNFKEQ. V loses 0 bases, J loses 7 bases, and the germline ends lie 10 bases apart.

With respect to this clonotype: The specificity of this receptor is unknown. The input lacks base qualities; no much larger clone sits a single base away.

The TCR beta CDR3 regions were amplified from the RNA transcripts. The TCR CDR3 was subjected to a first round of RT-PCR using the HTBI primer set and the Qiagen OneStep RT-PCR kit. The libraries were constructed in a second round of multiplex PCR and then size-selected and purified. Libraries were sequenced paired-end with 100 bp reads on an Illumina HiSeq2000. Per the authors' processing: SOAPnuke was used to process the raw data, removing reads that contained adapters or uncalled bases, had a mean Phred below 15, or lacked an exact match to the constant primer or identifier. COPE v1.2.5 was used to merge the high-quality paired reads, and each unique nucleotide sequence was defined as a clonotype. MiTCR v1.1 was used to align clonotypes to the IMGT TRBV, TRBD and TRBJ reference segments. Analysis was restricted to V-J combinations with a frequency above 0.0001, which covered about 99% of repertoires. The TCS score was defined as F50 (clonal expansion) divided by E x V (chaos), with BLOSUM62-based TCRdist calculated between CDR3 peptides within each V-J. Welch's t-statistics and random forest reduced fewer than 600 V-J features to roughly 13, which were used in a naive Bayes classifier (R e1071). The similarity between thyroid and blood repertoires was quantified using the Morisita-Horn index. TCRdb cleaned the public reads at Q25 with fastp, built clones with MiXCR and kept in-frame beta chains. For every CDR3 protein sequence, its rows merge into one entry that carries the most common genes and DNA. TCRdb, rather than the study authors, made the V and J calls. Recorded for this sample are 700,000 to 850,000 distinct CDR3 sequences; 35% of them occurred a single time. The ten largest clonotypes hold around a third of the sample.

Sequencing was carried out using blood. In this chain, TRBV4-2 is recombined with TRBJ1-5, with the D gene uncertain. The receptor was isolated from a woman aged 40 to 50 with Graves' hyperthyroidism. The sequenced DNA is TGTGCCAGCAGCCAAGATCAGGTCCAGCAGCCCCAGCATTTT. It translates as CASSQDQVQQPQHF.